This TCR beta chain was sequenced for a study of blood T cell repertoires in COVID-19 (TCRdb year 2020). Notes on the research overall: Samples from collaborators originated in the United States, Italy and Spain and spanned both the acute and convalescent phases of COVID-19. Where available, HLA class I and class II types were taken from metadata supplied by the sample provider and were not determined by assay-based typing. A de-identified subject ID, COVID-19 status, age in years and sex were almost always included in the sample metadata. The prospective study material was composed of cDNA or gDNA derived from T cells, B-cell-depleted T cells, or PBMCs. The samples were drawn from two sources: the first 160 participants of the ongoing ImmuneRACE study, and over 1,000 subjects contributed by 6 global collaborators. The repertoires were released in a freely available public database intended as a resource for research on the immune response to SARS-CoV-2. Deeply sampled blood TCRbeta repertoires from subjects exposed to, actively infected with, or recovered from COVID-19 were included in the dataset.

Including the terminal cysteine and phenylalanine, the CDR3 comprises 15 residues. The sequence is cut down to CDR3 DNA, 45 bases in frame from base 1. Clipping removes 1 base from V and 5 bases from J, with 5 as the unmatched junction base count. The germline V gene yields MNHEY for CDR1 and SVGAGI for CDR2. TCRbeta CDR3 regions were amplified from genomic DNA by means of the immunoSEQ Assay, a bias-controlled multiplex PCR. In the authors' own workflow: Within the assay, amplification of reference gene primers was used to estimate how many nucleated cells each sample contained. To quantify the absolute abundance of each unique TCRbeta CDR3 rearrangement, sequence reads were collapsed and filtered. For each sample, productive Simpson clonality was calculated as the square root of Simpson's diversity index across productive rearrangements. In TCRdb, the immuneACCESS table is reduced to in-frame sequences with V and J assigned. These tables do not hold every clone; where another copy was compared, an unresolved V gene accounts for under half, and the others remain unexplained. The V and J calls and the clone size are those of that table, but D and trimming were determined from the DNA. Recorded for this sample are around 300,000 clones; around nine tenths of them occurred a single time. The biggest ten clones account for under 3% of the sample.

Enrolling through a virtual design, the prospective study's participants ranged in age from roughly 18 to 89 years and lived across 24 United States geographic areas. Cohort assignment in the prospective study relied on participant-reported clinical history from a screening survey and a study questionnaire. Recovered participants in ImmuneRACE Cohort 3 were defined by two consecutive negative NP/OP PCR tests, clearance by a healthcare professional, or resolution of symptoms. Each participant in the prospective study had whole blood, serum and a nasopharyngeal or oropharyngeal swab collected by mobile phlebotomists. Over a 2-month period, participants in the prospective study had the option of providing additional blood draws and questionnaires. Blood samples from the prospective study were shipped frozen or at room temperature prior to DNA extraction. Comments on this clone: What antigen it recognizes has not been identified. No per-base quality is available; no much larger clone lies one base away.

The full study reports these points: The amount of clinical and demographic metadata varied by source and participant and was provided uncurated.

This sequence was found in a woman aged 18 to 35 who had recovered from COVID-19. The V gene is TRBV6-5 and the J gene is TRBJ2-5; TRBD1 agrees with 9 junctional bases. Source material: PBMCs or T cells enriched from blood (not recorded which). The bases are TGTGCCAGCAGTTACTTGCGGGGGACAGGGGAGACCCAGTACTTC. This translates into CASSYLRGTGETQYF.